The source of this TCR beta chain is a study of cytomegalovirus exposure and HLA in healthy donors. V dropped 0 bases and J dropped 4 bases, with 9 bases sitting between them. Germline V CDR1 and CDR2: SNHLY, FYNNEI. This CDR3 is built from 15 residues. Using immunoSEQ multiplex PCR, the repertoire was profiled, and TCRdb retains in-frame clones only, with some absent. Of about 88,000 clones in the sample, approximately 88% were seen once. Source material: PBMCs. The chain recombines TRBV2 with TRBJ1-4; no clear D gene. The receptor was derived from a woman between 18 and 29 years old in good health and CMV-seropositive. CDR3 sequence reads: CASSEAGGDNEKLFF. The CDR3, as DNA: TGTGCCAGCAGTGAAGCGGGCGGGGATAATGAAAAACTGTTTTTT.